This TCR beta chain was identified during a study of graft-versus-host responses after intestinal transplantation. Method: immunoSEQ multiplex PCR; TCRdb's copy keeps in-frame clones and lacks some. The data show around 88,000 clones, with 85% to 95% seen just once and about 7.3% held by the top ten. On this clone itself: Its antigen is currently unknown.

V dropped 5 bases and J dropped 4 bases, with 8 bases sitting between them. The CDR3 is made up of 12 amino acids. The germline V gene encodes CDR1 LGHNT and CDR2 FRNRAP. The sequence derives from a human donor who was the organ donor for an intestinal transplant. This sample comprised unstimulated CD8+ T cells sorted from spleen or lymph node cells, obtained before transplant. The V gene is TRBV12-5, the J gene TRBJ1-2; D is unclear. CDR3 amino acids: CASGPTAYGYTF. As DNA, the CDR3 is TGTGCTAGTGGTCCCACCGCCTATGGCTACACCTTC.